Here is one T cell receptor (beta chain) with its context. The target antigen is unknown. Libraries were prepared by immunoSEQ multiplex PCR; TCRdb keeps only in-frame clonotypes and omits some of them. Among 15,000 to 20,000 clones listed, nearly 90% were seen once. The record originates from a study of T cell responses to AZD1222 COVID-19 vaccine. Study results and caveats: Reportedly, nearly half of unique spike TCRs recognized epitopes outside B.1.351/B.1.1.7 mutations.

V shed 2 bases, J shed 2 bases, and the junction held 0 bases outside the gene matches. CDR3 length: 14 amino acids. Per the germline V gene, CDR1 is LGHDT and CDR2 is YNNKEL (reference sequence). The TCR was taken from an adult who received the AZD1222 COVID-19 vaccine. The chain joins TRBV3-1 (or the pseudogene TRBV3-2) to TRBJ1-5; 7 positions agree with TRBD1. The material sequenced was peripheral blood, taken 28 days after the second AZD1222 dose. The CDR3 protein is CASSQTGGNQPQHF. CDR3 DNA sequence: TGTGCCAGCAGCCAAACAGGGGGCAATCAGCCCCAGCATTTT.